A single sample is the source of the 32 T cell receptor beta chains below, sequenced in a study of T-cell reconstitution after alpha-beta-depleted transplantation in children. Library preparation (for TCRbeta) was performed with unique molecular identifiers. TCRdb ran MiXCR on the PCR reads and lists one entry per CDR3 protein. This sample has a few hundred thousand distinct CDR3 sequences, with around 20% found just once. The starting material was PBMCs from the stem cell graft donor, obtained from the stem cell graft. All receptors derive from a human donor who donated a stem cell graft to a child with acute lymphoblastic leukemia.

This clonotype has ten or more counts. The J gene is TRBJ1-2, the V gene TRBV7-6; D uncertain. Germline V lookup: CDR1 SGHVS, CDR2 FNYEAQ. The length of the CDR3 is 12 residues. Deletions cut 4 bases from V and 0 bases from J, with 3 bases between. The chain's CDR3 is CASSYTNYGYTF. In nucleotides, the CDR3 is TGTGCCAGCAGCTATACTAACTATGGCTACACCTTC. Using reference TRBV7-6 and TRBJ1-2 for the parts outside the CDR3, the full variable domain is GAGVSQSPRYKVTKRGQDVALRCDPISGHVSLYWYRQALGQGPEFLTYFNYEAQQDKSGLPNDRFSAERPEGSISTLTIQRTEQRDSAMYRCASSYTNYGYTFGSGTRLTVV.

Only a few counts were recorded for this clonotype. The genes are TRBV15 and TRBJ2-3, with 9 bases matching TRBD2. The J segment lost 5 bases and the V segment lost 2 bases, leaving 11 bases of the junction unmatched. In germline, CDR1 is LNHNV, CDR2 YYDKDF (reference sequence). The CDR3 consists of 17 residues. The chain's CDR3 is CATSRSTGSGGLDTQYF. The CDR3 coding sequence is TGTGCCACCAGCAGATCTACAGGGAGCGGGGGGTTAGATACGCAGTATTTT.

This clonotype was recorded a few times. The chain's CDR3 is CASSLGGSGIYNEQFF. Here the CDR3 DNA reads TGTGCCAGCAGTTTGGGTGGTAGCGGGATCTACAATGAGCAGTTCTTC. The chain employs TRBV27 and TRBJ2-1, with TRBD2 matching over 8 bases. The V gene end was trimmed by 3 bases and the J gene end by 3 bases; junction bases not matched to a gene: 7. The CDR3 consists of 16 residues. Looked up from germline, CDR1 is MNHEY and CDR2 is SMNVEV (reference sequence).

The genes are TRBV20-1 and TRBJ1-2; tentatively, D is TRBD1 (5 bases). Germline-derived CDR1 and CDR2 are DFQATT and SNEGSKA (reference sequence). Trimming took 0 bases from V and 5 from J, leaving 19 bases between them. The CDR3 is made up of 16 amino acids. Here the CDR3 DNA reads TGCAGTGCTAGAGATGGGGGGAGGACCTCGCGATATGGCTACACCTTC. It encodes CSARDGGRTSRYGYTF.

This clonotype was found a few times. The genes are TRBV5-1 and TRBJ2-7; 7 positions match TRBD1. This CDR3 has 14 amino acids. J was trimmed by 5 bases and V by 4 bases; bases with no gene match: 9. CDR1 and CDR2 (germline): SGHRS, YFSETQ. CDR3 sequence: CASSHDRVGNEQYF. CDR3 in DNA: TGCGCCAGCAGCCACGACAGGGTGGGAAACGAGCAGTACTTC.

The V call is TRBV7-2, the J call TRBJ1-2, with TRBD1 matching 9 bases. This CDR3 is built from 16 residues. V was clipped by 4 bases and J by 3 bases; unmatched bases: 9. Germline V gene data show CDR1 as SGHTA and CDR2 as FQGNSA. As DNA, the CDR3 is TGTGCCAGCAGCTCGAAGGGGACAGGGCTCCACTATGGCTACACCTTC. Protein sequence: CASSSKGTGLHYGYTF.

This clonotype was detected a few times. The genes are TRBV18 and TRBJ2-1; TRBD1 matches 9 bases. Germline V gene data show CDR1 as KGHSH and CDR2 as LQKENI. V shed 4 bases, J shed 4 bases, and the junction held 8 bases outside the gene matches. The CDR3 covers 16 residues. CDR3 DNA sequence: TGTGCCAGCTCACTGACTCCGGGACAGGGATACAATGAGCAGTTCTTC. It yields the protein CASSLTPGQGYNEQFF.

The chain's CDR3 is CASSFNWQGSYNEQFF. As DNA, the CDR3 is TGCGCCAGCAGCTTCAACTGGCAGGGGTCCTACAATGAGCAGTTCTTC. V and J are TRBV5-1 and TRBJ2-1, with D possibly being TRBD1 (6 bases). The length of the CDR3 is 16 residues. Germline CDR1 SGHRS, CDR2 YFSETQ. The V gene lost 2 bases and the J gene lost 1 base, with 13 bases spanning the gap.

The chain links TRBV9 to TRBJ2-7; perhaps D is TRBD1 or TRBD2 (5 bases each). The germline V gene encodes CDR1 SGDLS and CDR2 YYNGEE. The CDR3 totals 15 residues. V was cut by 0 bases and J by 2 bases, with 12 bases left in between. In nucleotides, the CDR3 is TGTGCCAGCAGCGTAGATATAGGGACGCCCTACGAGCAGTACTTC. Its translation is CASSVDIGTPYEQYF.

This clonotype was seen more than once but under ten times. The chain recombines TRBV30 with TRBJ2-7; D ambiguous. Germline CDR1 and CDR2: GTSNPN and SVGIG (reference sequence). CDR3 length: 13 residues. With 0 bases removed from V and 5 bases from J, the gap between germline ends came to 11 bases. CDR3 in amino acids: CAWSVLRLNEQYF. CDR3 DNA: TGTGCCTGGAGTGTACTTCGGTTAAACGAGCAGTACTTC.

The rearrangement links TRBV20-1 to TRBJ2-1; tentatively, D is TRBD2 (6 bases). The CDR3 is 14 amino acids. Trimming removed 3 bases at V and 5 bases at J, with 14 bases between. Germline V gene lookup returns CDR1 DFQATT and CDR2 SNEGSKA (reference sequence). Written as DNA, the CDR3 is TGCAGTGCTAGTCTAGCGTCCCAGAACAATGAGCAGTTCTTC. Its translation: CSASLASQNNEQFF.

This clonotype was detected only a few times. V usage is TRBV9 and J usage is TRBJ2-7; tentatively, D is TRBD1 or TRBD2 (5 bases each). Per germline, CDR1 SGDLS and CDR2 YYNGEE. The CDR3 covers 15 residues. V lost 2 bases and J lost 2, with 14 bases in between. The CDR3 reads CASSVGTDSAYEQYF. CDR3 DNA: TGTGCCAGCAGCGTCGGGACGGACTCAGCCTACGAGCAGTACTTC.

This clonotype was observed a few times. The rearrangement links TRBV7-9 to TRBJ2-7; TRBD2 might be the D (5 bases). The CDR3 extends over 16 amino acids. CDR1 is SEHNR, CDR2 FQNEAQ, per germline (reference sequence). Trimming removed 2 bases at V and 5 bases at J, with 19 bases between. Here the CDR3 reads CASSLRSGIGFNEQYF. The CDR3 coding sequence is TGTGCCAGCAGCTTACGGTCCGGGATAGGTTTCAACGAGCAGTACTTC.

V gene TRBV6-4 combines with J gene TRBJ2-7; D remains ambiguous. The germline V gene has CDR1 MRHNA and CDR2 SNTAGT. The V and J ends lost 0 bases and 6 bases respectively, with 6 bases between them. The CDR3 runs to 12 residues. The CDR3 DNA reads TGTGCCAGCAGTGACTCTAAGGGCGAGCAGTACTTC. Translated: CASSDSKGEQYF.

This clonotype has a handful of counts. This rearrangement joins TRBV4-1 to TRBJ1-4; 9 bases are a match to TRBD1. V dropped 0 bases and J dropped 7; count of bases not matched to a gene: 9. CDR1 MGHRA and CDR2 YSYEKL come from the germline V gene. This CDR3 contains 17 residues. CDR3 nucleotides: TGCGCCAGCAGCCAAGAAGGTTCCGGGACAGGGACTGAAAAACTGTTTTTT. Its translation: CASSQEGSGTGTEKLFF.

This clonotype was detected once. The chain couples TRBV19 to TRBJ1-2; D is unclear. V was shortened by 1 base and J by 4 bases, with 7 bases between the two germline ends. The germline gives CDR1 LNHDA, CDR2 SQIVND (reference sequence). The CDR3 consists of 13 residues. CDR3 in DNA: TGTGCCAGTAGTATAGCCGTGAGCTATGGCTACACCTTC. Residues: CASSIAVSYGYTF.

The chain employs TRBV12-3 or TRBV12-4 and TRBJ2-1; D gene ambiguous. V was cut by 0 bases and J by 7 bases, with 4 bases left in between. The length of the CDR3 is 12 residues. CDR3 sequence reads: CASSLARNEQFF. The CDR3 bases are TGTGCCAGCAGTTTAGCGCGAAATGAGCAGTTCTTC.

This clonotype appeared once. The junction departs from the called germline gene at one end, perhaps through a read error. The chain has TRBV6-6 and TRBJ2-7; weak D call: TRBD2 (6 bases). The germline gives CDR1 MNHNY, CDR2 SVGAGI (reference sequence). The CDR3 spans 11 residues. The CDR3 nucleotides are TGTGCCAGCAGTTACAATGGGGAGGAAAACTTC. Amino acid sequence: CASSYNGEENF.

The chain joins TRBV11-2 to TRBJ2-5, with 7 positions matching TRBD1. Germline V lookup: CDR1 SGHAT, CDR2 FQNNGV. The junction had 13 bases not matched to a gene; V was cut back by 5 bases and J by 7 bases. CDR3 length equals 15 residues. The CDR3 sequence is CASSPGQVGLGTQYF. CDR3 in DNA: TGTGCCAGCAGCCCAGGACAGGTCGGCTTAGGGACCCAGTACTTC.

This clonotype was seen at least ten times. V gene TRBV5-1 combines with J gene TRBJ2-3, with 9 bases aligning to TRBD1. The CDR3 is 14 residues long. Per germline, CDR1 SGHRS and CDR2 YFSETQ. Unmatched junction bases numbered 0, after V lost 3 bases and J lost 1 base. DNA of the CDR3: TGCGCCAGCAGCTGGGACAGGGGCACAGATACGCAGTATTTT. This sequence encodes CASSWDRGTDTQYF. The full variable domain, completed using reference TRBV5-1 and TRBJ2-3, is KAGVTQTPRYLIKTRGQQVTLSCSPISGHRSVSWYQQTPGQGLQFLFEYFSETQRNKGNFPGRFSGRQFSNSRSEMNVSTLELGDSALYLCASSWDRGTDTQYFGPGTRLTVL.

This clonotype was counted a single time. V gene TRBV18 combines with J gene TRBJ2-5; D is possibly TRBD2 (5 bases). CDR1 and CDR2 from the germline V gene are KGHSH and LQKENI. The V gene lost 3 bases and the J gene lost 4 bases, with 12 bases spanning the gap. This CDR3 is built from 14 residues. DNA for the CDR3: TGTGCCAGCTCACCCAGCTTAGAGGGAGAGACCCAGTACTTC. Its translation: CASSPSLEGETQYF.

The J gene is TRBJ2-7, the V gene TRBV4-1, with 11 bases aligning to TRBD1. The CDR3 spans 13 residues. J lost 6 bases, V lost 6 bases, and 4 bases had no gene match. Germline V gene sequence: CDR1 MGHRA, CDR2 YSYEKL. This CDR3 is CASRGTGGVEQYF. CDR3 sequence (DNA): TGCGCCAGCAGGGGGACAGGGGGTGTCGAGCAGTACTTC.

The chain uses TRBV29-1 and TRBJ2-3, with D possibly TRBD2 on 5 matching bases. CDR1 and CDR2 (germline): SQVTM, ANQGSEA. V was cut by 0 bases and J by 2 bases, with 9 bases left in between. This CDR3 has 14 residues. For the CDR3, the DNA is TGCAGCGTTGAAGATCTGAGGGTCACAGATACGCAGTATTTT. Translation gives CSVEDLRVTDTQYF.

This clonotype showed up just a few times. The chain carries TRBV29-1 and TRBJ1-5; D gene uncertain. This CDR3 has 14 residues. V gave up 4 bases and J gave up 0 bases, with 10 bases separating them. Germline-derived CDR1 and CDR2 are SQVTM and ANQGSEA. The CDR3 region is CSVAAGDSNQPQHF. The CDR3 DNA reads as TGCAGCGTTGCGGCAGGCGATAGCAATCAGCCCCAGCATTTT.

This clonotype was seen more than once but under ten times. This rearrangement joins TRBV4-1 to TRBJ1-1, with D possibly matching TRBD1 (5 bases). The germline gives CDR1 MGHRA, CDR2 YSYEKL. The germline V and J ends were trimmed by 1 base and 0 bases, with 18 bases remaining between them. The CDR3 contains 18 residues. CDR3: CASSQVPGKGPMNTEAFF. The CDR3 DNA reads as TGCGCCAGCAGCCAAGTTCCGGGGAAGGGGCCAATGAACACTGAAGCTTTCTTT.

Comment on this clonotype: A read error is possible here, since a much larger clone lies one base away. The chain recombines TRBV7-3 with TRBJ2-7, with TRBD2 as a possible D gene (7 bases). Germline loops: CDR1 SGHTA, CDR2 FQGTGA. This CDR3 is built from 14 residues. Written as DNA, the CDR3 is TGTGCCAGCACCTTAAACGGGGGGCCGTACGAGCAGTACTTC. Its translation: CASTLNGGPYEQYF.

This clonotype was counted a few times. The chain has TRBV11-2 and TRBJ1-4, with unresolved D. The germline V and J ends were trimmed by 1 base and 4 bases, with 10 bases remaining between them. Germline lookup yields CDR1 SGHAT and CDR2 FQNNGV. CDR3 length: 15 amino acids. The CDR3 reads CASSLARRFNEKLFF. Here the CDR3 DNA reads TGTGCCAGCAGCTTAGCCCGGCGTTTTAATGAAAAACTGTTTTTT.

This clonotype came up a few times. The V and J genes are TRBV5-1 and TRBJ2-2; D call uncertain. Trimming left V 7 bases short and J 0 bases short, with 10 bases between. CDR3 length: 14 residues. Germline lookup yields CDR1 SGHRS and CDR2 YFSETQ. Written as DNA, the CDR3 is TGCGCCAGCGCCTGGATCGCGAACACCGGGGAGCTGTTTTTT. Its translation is CASAWIANTGELFF.

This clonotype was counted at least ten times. CDR3 loop: CASSVGTGGPYEQYF. The CDR3, as DNA: TGTGCCAGCAGTGTAGGGACAGGGGGCCCCTACGAGCAGTACTTC. The chain employs TRBV6-1 and TRBJ2-7, with TRBD1 matching over 12 bases. V dropped 4 bases and J dropped 2; count of bases not matched to a gene: 3. The germline CDR1 and CDR2 sequences are MNHNS and SASEGT. CDR3 length equals 15 residues.

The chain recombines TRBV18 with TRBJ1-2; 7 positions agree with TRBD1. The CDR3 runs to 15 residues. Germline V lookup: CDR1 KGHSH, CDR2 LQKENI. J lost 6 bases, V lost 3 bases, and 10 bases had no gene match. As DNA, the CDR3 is TGTGCCAGCTCACCCGGTCGACAGGGTGAACATGGCTACACCTTC. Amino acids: CASSPGRQGEHGYTF.

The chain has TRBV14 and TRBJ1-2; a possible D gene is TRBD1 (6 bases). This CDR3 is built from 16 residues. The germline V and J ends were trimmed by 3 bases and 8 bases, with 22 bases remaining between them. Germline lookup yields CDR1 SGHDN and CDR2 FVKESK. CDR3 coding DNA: TGTGCCAGCAGCCAGAGCGTCGGGGGCGAGTCACGAGGCTACACCTTC. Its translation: CASSQSVGGESRGYTF.

CDR3 residues: CATSDLYRQNTEAFF. Here the CDR3 DNA reads TGTGCCACCAGTGATTTATATCGACAGAACACTGAAGCTTTCTTT. The chain recombines TRBV24-1 with TRBJ1-1; D is uncertain. Per germline, CDR1 KGHDR and CDR2 SFDVKD. This CDR3 contains 15 residues. V shed 1 base and J shed 1 base, with 9 bases lying between them.